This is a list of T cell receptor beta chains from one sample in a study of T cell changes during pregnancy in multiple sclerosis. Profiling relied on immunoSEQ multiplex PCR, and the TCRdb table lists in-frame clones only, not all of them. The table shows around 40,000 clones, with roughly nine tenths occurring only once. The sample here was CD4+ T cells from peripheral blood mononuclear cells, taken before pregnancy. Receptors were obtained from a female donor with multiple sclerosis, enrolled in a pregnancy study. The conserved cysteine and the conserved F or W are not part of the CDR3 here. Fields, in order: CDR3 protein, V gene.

ASSFTGGSGYGYT TRBV28
ASSQVAGGGEQY TRBV4-3
ASSLSVGGHQPQH TRBV28
ASSPPAGGETQY TRBV18
AIAASQETQY TRBV10-3
ASSDFRGNTDTQY TRBV2
ASSFLPNSGNTIY TRBV7-2
ASSLDSQGDSPLH TRBV27
ASSYPLAGGPDTQY TRBV6-6
SVGGTTGNQPQH TRBV29-1
ASSRGSEGAF TRBV6-5
ASSVRDNGPDTQY TRBV19
ASSPGTASGNTIY TRBV5-5
ASSVGRGLSGNTIY TRBV9
ASSAFRGTEAF TRBV7-2
AWAPGQGVGGYT TRBV30
ASSPGADGHEKLF TRBV7-2
ASSREKLGTQY TRBV7-3
ASSSAQGRSYNEQF TRBV5-4
ASSRGEKLF TRBV7-3
ASSSRDRVLYEQY TRBV11-2
ASGGGDLPQH TRBV25-1
ASSPRVQGQSNQPQH TRBV9
ASSFGGLAGVKETQY TRBV7-6
ASSTDRYTQY TRBV7-3
ASTLDGQTNQPQH TRBV5-1
ASSFLANYGYT TRBV27
ASSPNIRGVGMNTEAF TRBV18
ASSTDGVLNTEAF TRBV7-6
ASSLLGQDNSPLH TRBV2
ASSVAVGQGDGYT TRBV9
ASMGGTEAF TRBV6-5
ASSHTSGGAGNEQF TRBV5-1
SASDSYGYT TRBV20-1
ASSLAQGRGSGANVLT TRBV7-2
SVAEGRGAGMGEQY TRBV29-1
ASSLVRGVANQPQH TRBV5-8
ASSYTDTQY TRBV7-9
AISERGDFSSYEQY TRBV10-3
ASSSPGQREAF TRBV6-5
ASSVRVTGELF TRBV9
ASSLGAAQETQY TRBV7-9
ASSLLRTSGGSYNEQF TRBV7-6
ASSDSARPPFDGYT TRBV6-4
ASTVTGGSSYEQY TRBV18
ASSSWDRGNYGYT TRBV7-2
ATYQGQPYNEQF TRBV6-5
ASSLPQKGDGYT TRBV7-2
ASSLNPGRALQETQY TRBV7-7
ASSLAPSGGVGELF TRBV7-2
ASSYVRVNTGELF TRBV6-5
ASSRPPQKGAYSPLH TRBV7-2
ASSNRLGGKETQY TRBV7-9
ASSLEGILGNTIY TRBV5-6
ASSLVVGAPDEKLF TRBV7-2
ASSGGGVTGELF TRBV7-3
ASSGQPAVNTEAF TRBV5-5
ASSPRPQGPGELF TRBV18
ASSPTGHYGYT TRBV11-1